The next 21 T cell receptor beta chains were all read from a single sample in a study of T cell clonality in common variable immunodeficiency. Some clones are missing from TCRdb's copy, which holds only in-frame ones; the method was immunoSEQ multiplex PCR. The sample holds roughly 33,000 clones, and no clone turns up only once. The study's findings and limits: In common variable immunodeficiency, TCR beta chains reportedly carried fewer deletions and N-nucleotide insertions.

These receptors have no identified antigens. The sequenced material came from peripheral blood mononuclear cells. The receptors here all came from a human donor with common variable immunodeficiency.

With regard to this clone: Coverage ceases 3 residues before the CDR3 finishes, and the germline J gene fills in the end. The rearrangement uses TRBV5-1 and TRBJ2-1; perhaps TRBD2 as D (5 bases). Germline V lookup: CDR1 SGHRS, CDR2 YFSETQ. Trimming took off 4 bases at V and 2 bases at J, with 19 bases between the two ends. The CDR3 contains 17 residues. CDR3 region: CASSVFSSSITYNEQFF. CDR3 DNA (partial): TGCGCCAGCAGCGTATTTTCTAGCTCCATTACCTACAATGAG.

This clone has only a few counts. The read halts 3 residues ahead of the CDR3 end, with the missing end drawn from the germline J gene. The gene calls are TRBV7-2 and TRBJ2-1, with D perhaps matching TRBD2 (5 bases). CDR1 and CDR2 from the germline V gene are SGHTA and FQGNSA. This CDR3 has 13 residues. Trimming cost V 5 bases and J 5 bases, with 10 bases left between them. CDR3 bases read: TGTGCCAGCAGCCGGCGGGCGGACAATGAG. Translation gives CASSRRADNE. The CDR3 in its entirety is CASSRRADNEQFF.

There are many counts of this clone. The CDR3 spells CASSFGASPDEQFF. CDR3 DNA, as far as it was read: TGTGCCAGCAGCTTTGGGGCTTCTCCGGATGAG. The V call is TRBV7-3, the J call TRBJ2-1; possibly TRBD1 for D (5 bases). The CDR3 end falls 3 residues outside the read, so it is completed with the germline J gene. CDR3 length equals 14 residues. CDR1 and CDR2 (germline): SGHTA, FQGTGA. V was trimmed by 3 bases and J by 8 bases, leaving 14 bases between them.

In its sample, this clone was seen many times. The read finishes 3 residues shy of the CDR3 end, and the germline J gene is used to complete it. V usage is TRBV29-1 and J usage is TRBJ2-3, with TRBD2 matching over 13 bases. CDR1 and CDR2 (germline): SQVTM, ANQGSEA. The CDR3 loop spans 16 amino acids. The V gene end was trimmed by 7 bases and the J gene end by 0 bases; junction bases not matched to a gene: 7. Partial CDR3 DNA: TGCAGCGCTGGGACTAGCGGGGCAGTCAGCACAGATACG. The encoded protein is CSAGTSGAVSTDT. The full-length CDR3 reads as CSAGTSGAVSTDTQYF.

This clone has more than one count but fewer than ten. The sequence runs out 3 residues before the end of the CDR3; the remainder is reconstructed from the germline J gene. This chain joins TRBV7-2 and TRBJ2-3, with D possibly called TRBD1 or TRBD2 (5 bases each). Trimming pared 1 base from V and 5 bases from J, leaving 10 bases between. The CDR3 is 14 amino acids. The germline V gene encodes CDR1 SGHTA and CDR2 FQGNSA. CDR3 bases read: TGTGCCAGCAGCTTAGATCAGGGAGTAGATACG. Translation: CASSLDQGVDT. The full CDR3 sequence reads CASSLDQGVDTQYF.

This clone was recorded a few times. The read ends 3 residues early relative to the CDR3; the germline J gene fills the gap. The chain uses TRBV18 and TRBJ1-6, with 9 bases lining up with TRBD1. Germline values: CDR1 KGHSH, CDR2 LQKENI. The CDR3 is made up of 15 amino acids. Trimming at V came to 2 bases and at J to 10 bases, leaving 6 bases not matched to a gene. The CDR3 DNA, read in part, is TGTGCCAGCTCACCAGAAGGGACAGGGAGGTCACCC. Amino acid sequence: CASSPEGTGRSP. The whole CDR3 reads CASSPEGTGRSPLHF.

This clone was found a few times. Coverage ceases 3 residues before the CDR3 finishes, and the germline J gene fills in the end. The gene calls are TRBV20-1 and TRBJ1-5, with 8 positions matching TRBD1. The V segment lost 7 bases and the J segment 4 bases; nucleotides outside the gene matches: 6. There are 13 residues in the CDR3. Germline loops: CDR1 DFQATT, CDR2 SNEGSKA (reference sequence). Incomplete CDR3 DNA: TGCAGTGGCCAGACAGGGGTAAATCAGCCC. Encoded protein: CSGQTGVNQP. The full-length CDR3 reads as CSGQTGVNQPQHF.

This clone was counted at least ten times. The covered CDR3 bases are TGCAGCGTTGAGGAGTCAACAGGGATTGAG. The encoded protein is CSVEESTGIE. The CDR3 reads in full as CSVEESTGIEQFF. This chain links TRBV29-1 with TRBJ2-1; TRBD1 is a possible D gene (6 bases). The sequenced fragment ends 3 residues before the CDR3 boundary, so the rest is inferred from the germline J gene. CDR1 and CDR2 (germline): SQVTM, ANQGSEA. V was clipped by 3 bases and J by 9 bases, with 15 bases between them. The length of the CDR3 is 13 residues.

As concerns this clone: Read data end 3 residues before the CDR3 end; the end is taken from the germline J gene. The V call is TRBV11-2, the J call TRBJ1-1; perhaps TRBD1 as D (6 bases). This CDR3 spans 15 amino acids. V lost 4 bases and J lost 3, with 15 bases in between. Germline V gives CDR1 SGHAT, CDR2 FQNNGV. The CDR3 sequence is CASSSNREGDTEAFF. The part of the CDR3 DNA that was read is TGTGCCAGCAGCTCGAACAGGGAAGGGGACACTGAA.

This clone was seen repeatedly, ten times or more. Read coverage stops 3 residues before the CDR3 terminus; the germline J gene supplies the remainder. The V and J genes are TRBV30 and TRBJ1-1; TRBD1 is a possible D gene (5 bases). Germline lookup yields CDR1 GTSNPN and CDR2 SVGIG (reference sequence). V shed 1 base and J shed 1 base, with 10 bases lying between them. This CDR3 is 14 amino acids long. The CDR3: CAWSGGGTNTEAFF. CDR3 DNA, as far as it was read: TGTGCCTGGAGTGGGGGGGGAACGAACACTGAA.

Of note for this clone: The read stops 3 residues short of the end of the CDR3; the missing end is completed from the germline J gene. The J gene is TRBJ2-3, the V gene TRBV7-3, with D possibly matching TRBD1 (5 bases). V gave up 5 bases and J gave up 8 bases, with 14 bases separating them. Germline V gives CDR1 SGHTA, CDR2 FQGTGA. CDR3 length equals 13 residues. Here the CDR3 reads CASSPGRLGTQYF. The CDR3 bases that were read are TGTGCCAGCAGCCCAGGGCGGCTGGGTACG.

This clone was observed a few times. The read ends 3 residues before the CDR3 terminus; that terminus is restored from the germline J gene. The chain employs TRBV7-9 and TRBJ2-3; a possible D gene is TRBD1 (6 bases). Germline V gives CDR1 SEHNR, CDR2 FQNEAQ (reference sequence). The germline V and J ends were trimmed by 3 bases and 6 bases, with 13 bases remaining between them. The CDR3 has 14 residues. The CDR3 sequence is CASSFSMQGDTQYF. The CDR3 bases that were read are TGTGCCAGCAGCTTCTCTATGCAGGGGGATACG.

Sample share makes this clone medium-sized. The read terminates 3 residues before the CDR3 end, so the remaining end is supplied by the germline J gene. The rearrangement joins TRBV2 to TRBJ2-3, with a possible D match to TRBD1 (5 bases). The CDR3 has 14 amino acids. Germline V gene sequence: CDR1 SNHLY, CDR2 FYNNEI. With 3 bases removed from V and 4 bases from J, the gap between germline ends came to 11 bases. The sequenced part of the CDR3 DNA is TGTGCCAGCAGTGACAGCAGGGTGGCAGATACG. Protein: CASSDSRVADT. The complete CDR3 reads CASSDSRVADTQYF.

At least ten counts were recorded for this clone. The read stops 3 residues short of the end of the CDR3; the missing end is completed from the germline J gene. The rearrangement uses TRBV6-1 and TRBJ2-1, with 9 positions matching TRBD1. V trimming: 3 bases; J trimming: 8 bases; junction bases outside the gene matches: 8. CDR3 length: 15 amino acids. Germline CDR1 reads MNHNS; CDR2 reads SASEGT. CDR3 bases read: TGTGCCAGCAGTGACGATTCTACAGGGGGCCATGAG. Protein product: CASSDDSTGGHE. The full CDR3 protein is CASSDDSTGGHEQFF.

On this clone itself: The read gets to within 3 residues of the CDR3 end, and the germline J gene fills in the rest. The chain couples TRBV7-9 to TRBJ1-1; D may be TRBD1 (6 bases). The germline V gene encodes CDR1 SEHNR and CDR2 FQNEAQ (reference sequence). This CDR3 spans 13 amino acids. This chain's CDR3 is CASSFTGMEEAFF. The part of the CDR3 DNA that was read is TGTGCCAGCAGCTTTACAGGGATGGAGGAA.

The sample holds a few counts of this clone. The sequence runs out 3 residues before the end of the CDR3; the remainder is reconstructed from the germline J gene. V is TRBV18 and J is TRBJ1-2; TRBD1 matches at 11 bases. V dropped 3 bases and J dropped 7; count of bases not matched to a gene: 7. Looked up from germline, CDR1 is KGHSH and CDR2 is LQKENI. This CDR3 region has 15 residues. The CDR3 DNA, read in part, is TGTGCCAGCTCACCCGGGACAGGGGGTATGGCTGGC. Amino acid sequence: CASSPGTGGMAG. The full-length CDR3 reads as CASSPGTGGMAGYTF.

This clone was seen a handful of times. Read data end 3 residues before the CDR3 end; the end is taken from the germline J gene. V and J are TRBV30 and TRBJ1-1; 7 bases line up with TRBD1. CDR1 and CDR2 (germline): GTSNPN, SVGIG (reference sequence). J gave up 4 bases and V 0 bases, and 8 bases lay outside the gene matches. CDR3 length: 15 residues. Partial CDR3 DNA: TGTGCCTGGAGTGTAGGACAGGCCCGGGGCACTGAA. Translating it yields CAWSVGQARGTE. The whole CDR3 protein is CAWSVGQARGTEAFF.

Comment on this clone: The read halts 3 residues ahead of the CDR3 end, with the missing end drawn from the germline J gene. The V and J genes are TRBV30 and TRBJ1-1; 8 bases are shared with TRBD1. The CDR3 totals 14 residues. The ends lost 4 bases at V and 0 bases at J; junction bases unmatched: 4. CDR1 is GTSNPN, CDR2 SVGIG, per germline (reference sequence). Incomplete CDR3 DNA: TGTGCCTGGATTTTCAGGGGGCTGAACACTGAA. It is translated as CAWIFRGLNTE. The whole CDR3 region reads CAWIFRGLNTEAFF. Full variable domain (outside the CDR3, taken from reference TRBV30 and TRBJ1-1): SQTIHQWPATLVQPVGSPLSLECTVEGTSNPNLYWYRQAAGRGLQLLFYSVGIGQISSEVPQNLSASRPQDRQFILSSKKLLLSDSGFYLCAWIFRGLNTEAFFGQGTRLTVV.

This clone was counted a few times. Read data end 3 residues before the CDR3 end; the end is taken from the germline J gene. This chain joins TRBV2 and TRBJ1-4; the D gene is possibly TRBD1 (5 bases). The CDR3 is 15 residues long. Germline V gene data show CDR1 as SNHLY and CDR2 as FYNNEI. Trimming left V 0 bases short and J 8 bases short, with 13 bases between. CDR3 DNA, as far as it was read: TGTGCCAGCAGTGAAGCTGGAACCCGGGGGGAAAAA. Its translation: CASSEAGTRGEK. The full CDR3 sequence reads CASSEAGTRGEKLFF.

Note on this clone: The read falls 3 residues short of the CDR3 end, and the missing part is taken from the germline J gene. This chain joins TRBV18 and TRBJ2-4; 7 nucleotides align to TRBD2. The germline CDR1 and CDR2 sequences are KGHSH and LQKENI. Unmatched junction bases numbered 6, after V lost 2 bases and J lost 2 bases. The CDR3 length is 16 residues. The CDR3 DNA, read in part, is TGTGCCAGCTCACCAGGGACGGGGGGTTCCAAAAACATT. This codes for CASSPGTGGSKNI. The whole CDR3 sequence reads CASSPGTGGSKNIQYF.

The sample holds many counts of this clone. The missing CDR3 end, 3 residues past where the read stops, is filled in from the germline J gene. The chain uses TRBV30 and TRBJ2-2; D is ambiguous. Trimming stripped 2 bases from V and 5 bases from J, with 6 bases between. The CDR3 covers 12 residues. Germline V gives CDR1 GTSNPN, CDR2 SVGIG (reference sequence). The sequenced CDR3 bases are TGTGCCTGGAGTAAAGGTACCGGGGAG. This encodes CAWSKGTGE. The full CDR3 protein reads CAWSKGTGELFF.